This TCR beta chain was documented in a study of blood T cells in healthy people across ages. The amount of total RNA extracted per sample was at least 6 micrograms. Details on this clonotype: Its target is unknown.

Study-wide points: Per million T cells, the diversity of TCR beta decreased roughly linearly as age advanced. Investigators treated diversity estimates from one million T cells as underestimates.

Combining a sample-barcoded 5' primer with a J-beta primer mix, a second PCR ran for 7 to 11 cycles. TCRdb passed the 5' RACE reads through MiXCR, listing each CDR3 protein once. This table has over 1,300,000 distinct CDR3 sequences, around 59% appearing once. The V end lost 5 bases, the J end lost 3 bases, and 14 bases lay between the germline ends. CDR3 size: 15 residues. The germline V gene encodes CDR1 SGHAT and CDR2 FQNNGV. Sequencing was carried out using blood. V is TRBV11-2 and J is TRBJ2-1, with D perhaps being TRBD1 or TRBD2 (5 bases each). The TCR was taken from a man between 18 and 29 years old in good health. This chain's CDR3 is CASSPLSGHYNEQFF. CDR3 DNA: TGTGCCAGCAGCCCACTTTCGGGGCACTACAATGAGCAGTTCTTC.